This entry features one TCR beta chain sequence. The sample originates from a study of blood T cell repertoires in COVID-19. Study context: Some COVID-19 samples were acute and others convalescent; all came from the United States, Italy and Spain. Nucleic acid was either cDNA or gDNA, and it came from T cells, B-cell-depleted T cells, or PBMCs.

Original analysis: Nucleated cell counts were estimated from reference gene primer amplification. Profiled with immunoSEQ multiplex PCR; TCRdb holds only in-frame clones, not every one. That table supplies the V and J calls and clone size; D and trimming were determined from the DNA. The profile covers more than 110,000 clones, with about 84% appearing a single time and about 9.3% taken by the ten largest. Trimming shortened V by 4 bases and J by 5 bases, and 18 bases separated the two germline ends. In germline, CDR1 is SGHKS, CDR2 YYEKEE (reference sequence). The CDR3 sequence is 16 residues long. The chain couples TRBV5-5 to TRBJ1-4; weak D call: TRBD1 (5 bases). This TCR was recovered from an elderly woman in a cohort sampled during active or convalescent COVID-19. The sample comprised peripheral blood. This chain's CDR3 is CASSVAGPVLNEKLFF. CDR3 coding DNA: TGTGCCAGCAGCGTGGCAGGGCCTGTACTAAATGAAAAACTGTTTTTT.